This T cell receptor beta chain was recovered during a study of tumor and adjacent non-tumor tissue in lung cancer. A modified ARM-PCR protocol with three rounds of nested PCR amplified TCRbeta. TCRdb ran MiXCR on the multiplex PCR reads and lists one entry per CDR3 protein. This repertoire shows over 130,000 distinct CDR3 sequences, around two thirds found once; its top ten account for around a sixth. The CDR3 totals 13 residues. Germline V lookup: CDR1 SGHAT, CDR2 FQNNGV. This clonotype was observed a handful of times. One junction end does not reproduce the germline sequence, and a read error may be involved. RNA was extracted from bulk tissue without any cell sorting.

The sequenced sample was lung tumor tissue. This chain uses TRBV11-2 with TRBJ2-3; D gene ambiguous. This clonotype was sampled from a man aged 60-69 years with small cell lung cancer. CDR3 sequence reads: CASSFSGGDTQYF. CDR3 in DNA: TGTGCCAGCAGCTTTTCAGGTGGAGATACCCAGTATTTT.